These 7 T cell receptor beta chains share one sample of origin, sequenced in a study of monozygotic twins with cystic fibrosis. Assay used: immunoSEQ multiplex PCR; TCRdb lists only in-frame clones, some missing. The sample consists of about 7,500 clones, 94% of them appearing once. The sequencing sample was made of blood. These receptors were collected from a boy aged 2 to 10 with cystic fibrosis.

The chain links TRBV15 to TRBJ2-1, with 11 bases lining up with TRBD1. The germline V gene has CDR1 LNHNV and CDR2 YYDKDF (reference sequence). Unmatched junction bases numbered 7, after V lost 0 bases and J lost 9 bases. The CDR3 length is 16 residues. DNA for the CDR3: TGTGCCACCAGCAGAGATCATGGACAGGGGGCTATTGAGCAGTTCTTC. This gives the protein CATSRDHGQGAIEQFF. Filled out from reference TRBV15 and TRBJ2-1, the complete variable domain reads DAMVIQNPRYQVTQFGKPVTLSCSQTLNHNVMYWYQQKSSQAPKLLFHYYDKDFNNEADTPDNFQSRRPNTSFCFLDIRSPGLGDTAMYLCATSRDHGQGAIEQFFGPGTRLTVL.

The chain is built from TRBV6-6 and TRBJ1-1, with D uncertain. Germline-derived CDR1 and CDR2 are MNHNY and SVGAGI (reference sequence). The CDR3 is made up of 15 amino acids. V was pared by 6 bases and J by 4 bases, with 18 bases between. The CDR3 DNA is TGTGCCAGCAGCCAAGACCCCCCGAGCGGCACTGAAGCTTTCTTT. It codes for CASSQDPPSGTEAFF.

This clone was seen only a few times. V and J are TRBV4-1 and TRBJ1-1; D might be TRBD1 (5 bases). This CDR3 region has 14 residues. Germline assignment: CDR1 MGHRA and CDR2 YSYEKL. Trimming left V 6 bases short and J 5 bases short, with 16 bases between. DNA of the CDR3: TGCGCCAGCAGACTAAGCAGGGATGGGACTGAAGCTTTCTTT. Translated, it gives CASRLSRDGTEAFF.

The chain recombines TRBV6-4 with TRBJ2-3, with TRBD2 identical over 8 bases. The CDR3 extends over 15 amino acids. Germline V gene sequence: CDR1 MRHNA, CDR2 SNTAGT. Trimming took 0 bases from V and 1 from J; bases not matched to a gene: 0. The CDR3, as DNA: TGTGCCAGCAGTGACTCTAGCGGGGGCACAGATACGCAGTATTTT. Amino acids: CASSDSSGGTDTQYF.

The CDR3 region has the DNA TGTGCCAGCAGCTTTCTGCAGGACAGGGGAAATGAGCAGTTCTTC. Protein product: CASSFLQDRGNEQFF. V gene TRBV13 combines with J gene TRBJ2-1; 9 bases agree with TRBD1. Trimming took 3 bases from V and 7 from J; bases not matched to a gene: 7. The CDR3 sequence is 15 residues long. Germline V gene lookup returns CDR1 PRHDT and CDR2 FYEKMQ (reference sequence). Based on the CDR3 plus reference TRBV13 and TRBJ2-1, the full variable domain is AAGVIQSPRHLIKEKRETATLKCYPIPRHDTVYWYQQGPGQDPQFLISFYEKMQSDKGSIPDRFSAQQFSDYHSELNMSSLELGDSALYFCASSFLQDRGNEQFFGPGTRLTVL.

The chain uses TRBV11-1 and TRBJ1-5; D remains unclear. This CDR3 contains 17 residues. With 2 bases removed from V and 0 bases from J, the gap between germline ends came to 14 bases. Looked up from germline, CDR1 is SGHAT and CDR2 is FQDESV (reference sequence). The CDR3 region has the DNA TGTGCCAGCAGCTTAACGGAAGTGTTTTATAGCAATCAGCCCCAGCATTTT. Its protein product is CASSLTEVFYSNQPQHF.

V gene TRBV20-1 combines with J gene TRBJ2-7; D gene ambiguous. CDR3 length: 11 residues. Trimming shortened V by 6 bases and J by 8 bases, and 14 bases separated the two germline ends. From germline, CDR1 is DFQATT and CDR2 SNEGSKA (reference sequence). CDR3 sequence reads: CSALPGTQQYF. The CDR3 DNA sequence: TGCAGTGCCCTCCCGGGTACGCAGCAGTACTTC.